The 4 T cell receptor beta chains presented below share a single source sample, sequenced in a study of OX40 agonist ivuxolimab in advanced cancers. Method: immunoSEQ multiplex PCR; TCRdb's copy keeps in-frame clones and lacks some. The sample consists of about 76,000 clones, 85% to 90% of them appearing once. This specimen consisted of CD4+ or CD8+ T cells sorted from blood, obtained in a trial of the OX40 agonist ivuxolimab. The receptor set was obtained from an adult with an advanced solid tumor such as melanoma, head and neck, liver or kidney cancer.

The rearrangement uses TRBV7-8 and TRBJ2-3; D may be TRBD1 (5 bases). The germline V and J ends were trimmed by 8 bases and 2 bases, with 17 bases remaining between them. The CDR3 consists of 15 residues. Germline V gene lookup returns CDR1 SGHVS and CDR2 FQNEAQ. The DNA for the CDR3 is TGTGCCAGCGGAATAGGGGCCAGATCCACAGATACGCAGTATTTT. Translating it yields CASGIGARSTDTQYF.

The V gene is TRBV5-4, the J gene TRBJ2-5; D is perhaps TRBD2 (7 bases). CDR1 is SGHNT and CDR2 is YYREEE in the germline V gene (reference sequence). Trimming left V 9 bases short and J 2 bases short, with 17 bases between. CDR3 length equals 14 residues. The CDR3 DNA is TGTGCCACCGAGGGGCGGGGGCTTCAAGAGACCCAGTACTTC. Translated: CATEGRGLQETQYF.

The chain is built from TRBV5-1 and TRBJ1-2; 9 bases map to TRBD1. The CDR3 is made up of 13 amino acids. The junction had 8 bases not matched to a gene; V was cut back by 4 bases and J by 10 bases. CDR1 is SGHRS and CDR2 is YFSETQ in the germline V gene. For the CDR3, the DNA is TGCGCCAGCAGCGGGACAGGGAATGGTATCTACACCTTC. This gives the protein CASSGTGNGIYTF.

This chain joins TRBV28 and TRBJ2-3; TRBD1 agrees at 10 bases. This CDR3 is built from 17 residues. V lost 5 bases and J lost 2; bases outside the gene matches: 10. The V gene's germline CDR1 is MDHEN and CDR2 SYDVKM. The CDR3 protein is CASSPFPGQGHTDTQYF. The CDR3 nucleotides are TGTGCCAGCAGTCCTTTCCCGGGACAGGGGCACACAGATACGCAGTATTTT.